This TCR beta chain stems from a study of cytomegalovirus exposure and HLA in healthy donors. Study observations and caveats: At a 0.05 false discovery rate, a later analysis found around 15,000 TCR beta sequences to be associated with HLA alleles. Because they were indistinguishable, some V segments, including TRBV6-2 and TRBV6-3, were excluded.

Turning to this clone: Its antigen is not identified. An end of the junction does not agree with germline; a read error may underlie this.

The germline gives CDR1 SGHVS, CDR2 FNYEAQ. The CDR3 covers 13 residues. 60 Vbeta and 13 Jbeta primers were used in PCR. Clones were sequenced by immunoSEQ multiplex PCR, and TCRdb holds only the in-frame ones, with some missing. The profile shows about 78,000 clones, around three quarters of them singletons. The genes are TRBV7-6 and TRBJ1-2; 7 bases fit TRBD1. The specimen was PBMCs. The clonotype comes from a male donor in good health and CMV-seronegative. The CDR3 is CASSPDRNYGYPF. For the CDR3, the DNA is TGTGCCAGCAGCCCGGACAGGAACTATGGCTACCCCTTC.